These 16 T cell receptor beta chains were all obtained from the same sample, sequenced in a study of T cell repertoires in cytomegalovirus infection. TCRdb reprocessed the reads with MiXCR, giving one entry per CDR3 protein. The sample yields roughly 100,000 distinct CDR3 sequences, about 15% seen once. The sequenced sample consisted of PBMCs. The source is a human donor in good health (CMV status not recorded). Some clones in this sample may be carry-over from other donors' samples.

This clonotype occurred many times. V gene TRBV7-8 combines with J gene TRBJ2-3; 10 bases align to TRBD2. V lost 7 bases, J lost 3 bases, and 10 bases stayed unmatched. This CDR3 has 16 residues. The germline gives CDR1 SGHVS, CDR2 FQNEAQ. DNA for the CDR3: TGTGCCAGCATAAGAGGAGCGGGGGGGCGAACAGATACGCAGTATTTT. Amino acids: CASIRGAGGRTDTQYF.

In its sample, this clonotype was seen a few times. The V gene is TRBV11-3, the J gene TRBJ2-5; no definite D call. The CDR3 loop spans 11 amino acids. CDR1 SGHNT and CDR2 YENEEA come from the germline V gene. V shed 6 bases and J shed 8 bases, with 10 bases lying between them. In DNA form, the CDR3 reads TGTGCCAGCAGTTCCATGGGTACCCAGTACTTC. Encoded protein: CASSSMGTQYF. Using reference TRBV11-3 and TRBJ2-5 for the parts outside the CDR3, the full variable domain is EAGVVQSPRYKIIEKKQPVAFWCNPISGHNTLYWYLQNLGQGPELLIRYENEEAVDDSQLPKDRFSAERLKGVDSTLKIQPAELGDSAVYLCASSSMGTQYFGPGTRLLVL.

V gene TRBV27 combines with J gene TRBJ2-1; D not resolved. Deletions cut 6 bases from V and 9 bases from J, with 12 bases between. The CDR3 covers 12 residues. Germline values: CDR1 MNHEY, CDR2 SMNVEV (reference sequence). DNA for the CDR3: TGTGCCAGCAGCTCTTCCTCGGGTGAGCAGTTCTTC. This gives the protein CASSSSSGEQFF.

This clonotype was picked up many times. The J gene is TRBJ2-3, the V gene TRBV25-1; no definite D call. V was clipped by 3 bases and J by 0 bases, with 4 bases between them. CDR1 MGHDK and CDR2 SYGVNS come from the germline V gene. The CDR3 is 13 residues long. The CDR3 loop is CASSDSSTDTQYF. DNA for the CDR3: TGTGCCAGCAGTGATTCTAGCACAGATACGCAGTATTTT. The complete variable domain, with remaining parts taken from reference TRBV25-1 and TRBJ2-3, reads EADIYQTPRYLVIGTGKKITLECSQTMGHDKMYWYQQDPGMELHLIHYSYGVNSTEKGDLSSESTVSRIRTEHFPLTLESARPSHTSQYLCASSDSSTDTQYFGPGTRLTVL.

This clonotype was counted between two and nine times. The chain links TRBV12-3 or TRBV12-4 to TRBJ1-2, with 10 nucleotides matching TRBD1. V was clipped by 8 bases and J by 3 bases; unmatched bases: 6. The CDR3 spans 14 residues. This CDR3 is CASLGQGIYYGYTF. The CDR3 coding sequence is TGTGCCAGCTTGGGACAGGGGATTTACTATGGCTACACCTTC.

Ten or more counts support this clonotype. This rearrangement joins TRBV2 to TRBJ1-2; the match to TRBD1 covers 7 bases. With 3 bases clipped from V and 0 bases from J, the junction kept 1 base outside the gene matches. The germline V gene encodes CDR1 SNHLY and CDR2 FYNNEI. The CDR3 spans 14 residues. The CDR3 reads CASSEQGANYGYTF. The DNA for the CDR3 is TGTGCCAGCAGTGAGCAGGGGGCTAACTATGGCTACACCTTC. Full variable domain (rest looked up from reference TRBV2 and TRBJ1-2): EPEVTQTPSHQVTQMGQEVILRCVPISNHLYFYWYRQILGQKVEFLVSFYNNEISEKSEIFDDQFSVERPDGSNFTLKIRSTKLEDSAMYFCASSEQGANYGYTFGSGTRLTVV.

The chain uses TRBV27 and TRBJ2-2, with TRBD1 as a possible D gene (6 bases). Trimming took off 3 bases at V and 2 bases at J, with 10 bases between the two ends. The CDR3 has 15 amino acids. Germline values: CDR1 MNHEY, CDR2 SMNVEV (reference sequence). In nucleotides, the CDR3 is TGTGCCAGCAGTTTGGTGGGGGCAAACACCGGGGAGCTGTTTTTT. The encoded protein is CASSLVGANTGELFF.

V gene TRBV19 combines with J gene TRBJ1-2; 7 positions agree with TRBD1. Looked up from germline, CDR1 is LNHDA and CDR2 is SQIVND (reference sequence). The CDR3 loop spans 15 amino acids. With 9 bases clipped from V and 5 bases from J, the junction kept 15 bases outside the gene matches. In DNA, the CDR3 is TGTGCCAGCCACCGAGCAGCTGGACAGGCGTATGGCTACACCTTC. Protein sequence: CASHRAAGQAYGYTF.

V and J are TRBV5-1 and TRBJ2-3; possibly TRBD2 for D (6 bases). Per the germline V gene, CDR1 is SGHRS and CDR2 is YFSETQ. The ends were cut back, 0 bases at V and 5 bases at J, with 13 bases in the middle. The CDR3 is 15 residues long. CDR3 nucleotide sequence: TGCGCCAGCAGCTTGGCGGGGGTGCATGGAGATACGCAGTATTTT. Its translation: CASSLAGVHGDTQYF. Based on the CDR3 plus reference TRBV5-1 and TRBJ2-3, the full variable domain is KAGVTQTPRYLIKTRGQQVTLSCSPISGHRSVSWYQQTPGQGLQFLFEYFSETQRNKGNFPGRFSGRQFSNSRSEMNVSTLELGDSALYLCASSLAGVHGDTQYFGPGTRLTVL.

At least ten counts were recorded for this clonotype. The rearrangement uses TRBV12-3 or TRBV12-4 and TRBJ1-5; D ambiguous. Trimming took off 3 bases at V and 7 bases at J, with 10 bases between the two ends. The CDR3 consists of 13 residues. CDR3 nucleotide sequence: TGTGCCAGCAGTTTGAAATCGGGGCAGCCCCAGCATTTT. Translation: CASSLKSGQPQHF.

V gene TRBV6-2 or TRBV6-3 combines with J gene TRBJ2-4; a possible D gene is TRBD1 (6 bases). The CDR3 spans 15 residues. With 6 bases removed from V and 9 bases from J, the gap between germline ends came to 21 bases. CDR1 is MNHEY, CDR2 SVGEGT, per germline. The CDR3 coding sequence is TGTGCCAGCAGCGAGACAGGCCCAACTTGGGGCATTCAGTACTTC. This codes for CASSETGPTWGIQYF.

This clonotype was picked up a small number of times. The chain is built from TRBV20-1 and TRBJ1-1; possible D gene TRBD1, 5 bases. Germline loops: CDR1 DFQATT, CDR2 SNEGSKA (reference sequence). Trimming removed 3 bases at V and 7 bases at J, with 9 bases between. This CDR3 contains 11 residues. In nucleotides, the CDR3 is TGCAGTGCTAGGAGTGACAGTGAAGCTTTCTTT. It is translated as CSARSDSEAFF.

The sample holds a few counts of this clonotype. V and J are TRBV27 and TRBJ1-5; a weak D match, TRBD1 (6 bases). CDR1 and CDR2 (germline): MNHEY, SMNVEV (reference sequence). Trimming left V 5 bases short and J 6 bases short, with 8 bases between. The CDR3 runs 12 residues. CDR3 coding DNA: TGTGCCAGCAGTCAAGGGGGTCAGCCCCAGCATTTT. It specifies CASSQGGQPQHF.

This chain connects TRBV6-2 or TRBV6-3 to TRBJ2-2; D is uncertain. Trimming stripped 7 bases from V and 1 base from J, with 10 bases between. The CDR3 contains 14 residues. CDR1 MNHEY and CDR2 SVGEGT come from the germline V gene. CDR3 loop: CASIRNRNTGELFF. In DNA, the CDR3 is TGTGCCAGCATCAGAAACAGGAACACCGGGGAGCTGTTTTTT.

As regards this clonotype: A much larger clone differs by one base, so this may be a read error. The chain couples TRBV7-2 to TRBJ2-2; D gene unclear. This CDR3 spans 14 amino acids. Trimming shortened V by 6 bases and J by 6 bases, and 14 bases separated the two germline ends. Germline loops: CDR1 SGHTA, CDR2 FQGNSA. CDR3 sequence: CASSPRLVAGELFF. The CDR3 DNA is TGTGCCAGCAGTCCAAGACTGGTCGCCGGGGAGCTGTTTTTT.

This clonotype was found many times. V gene TRBV11-3 combines with J gene TRBJ2-3, with TRBD2 matching 8 bases. The J segment lost 2 bases and the V segment lost 3 bases, leaving 7 bases of the junction unmatched. Germline V lookup: CDR1 SGHNT, CDR2 YENEEA. This CDR3 contains 16 residues. The DNA for the CDR3 is TGTGCCAGCAGCTTGGGGGCGGGGGGCTTCACAGATACGCAGTATTTT. Encoded protein: CASSLGAGGFTDTQYF. Full variable domain (outside the CDR3, taken from reference TRBV11-3 and TRBJ2-3): EAGVVQSPRYKIIEKKQPVAFWCNPISGHNTLYWYLQNLGQGPELLIRYENEEAVDDSQLPKDRFSAERLKGVDSTLKIQPAELGDSAVYLCASSLGAGGFTDTQYFGPGTRLTVL.